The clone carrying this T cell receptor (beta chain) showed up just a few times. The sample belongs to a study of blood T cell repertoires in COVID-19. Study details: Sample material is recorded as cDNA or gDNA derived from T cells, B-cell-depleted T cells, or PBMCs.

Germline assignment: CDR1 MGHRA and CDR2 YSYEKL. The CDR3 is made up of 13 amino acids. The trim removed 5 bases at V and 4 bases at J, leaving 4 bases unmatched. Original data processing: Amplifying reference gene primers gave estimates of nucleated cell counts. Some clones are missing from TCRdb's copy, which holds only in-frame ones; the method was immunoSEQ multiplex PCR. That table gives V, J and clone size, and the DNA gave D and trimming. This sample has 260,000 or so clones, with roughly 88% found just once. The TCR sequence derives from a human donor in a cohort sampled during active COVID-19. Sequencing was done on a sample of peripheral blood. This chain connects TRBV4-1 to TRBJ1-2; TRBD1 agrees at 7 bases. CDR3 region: CASSDRVGYGYTF. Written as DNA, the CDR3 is TGCGCCAGCAGCGACAGGGTCGGCTATGGCTACACCTTC.